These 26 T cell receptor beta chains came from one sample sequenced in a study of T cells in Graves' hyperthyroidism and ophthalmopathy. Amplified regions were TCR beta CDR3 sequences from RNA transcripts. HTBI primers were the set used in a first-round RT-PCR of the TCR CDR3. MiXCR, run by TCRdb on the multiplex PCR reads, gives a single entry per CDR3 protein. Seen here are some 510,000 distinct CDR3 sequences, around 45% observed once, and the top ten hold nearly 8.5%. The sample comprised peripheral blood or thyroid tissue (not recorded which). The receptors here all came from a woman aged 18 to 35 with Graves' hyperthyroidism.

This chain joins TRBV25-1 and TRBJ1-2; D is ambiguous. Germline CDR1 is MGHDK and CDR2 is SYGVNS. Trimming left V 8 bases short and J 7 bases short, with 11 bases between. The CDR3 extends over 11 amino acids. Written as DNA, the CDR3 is TGTGCCAGCGCCGGTTCGAGTGGCTACACCTTC. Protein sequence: CASAGSSGYTF.

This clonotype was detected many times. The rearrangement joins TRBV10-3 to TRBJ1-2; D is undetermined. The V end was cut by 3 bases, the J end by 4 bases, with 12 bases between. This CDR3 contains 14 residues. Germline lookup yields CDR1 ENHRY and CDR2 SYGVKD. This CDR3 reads CAISDSARLYGYTF. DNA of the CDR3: TGTGCCATCAGTGATTCGGCCCGACTCTATGGCTACACCTTC.

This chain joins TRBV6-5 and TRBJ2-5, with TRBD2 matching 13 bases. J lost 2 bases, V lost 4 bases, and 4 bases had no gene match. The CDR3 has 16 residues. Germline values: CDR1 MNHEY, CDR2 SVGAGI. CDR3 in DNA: TGTGCCAGCAGTTCCGGGACTAGCGGGAATCAAGAGACCCAGTACTTC. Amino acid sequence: CASSSGTSGNQETQYF.

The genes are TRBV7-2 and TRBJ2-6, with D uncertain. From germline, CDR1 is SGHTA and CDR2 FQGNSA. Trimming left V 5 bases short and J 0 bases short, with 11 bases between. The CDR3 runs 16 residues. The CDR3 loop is CASSLGLNSGANVLTF. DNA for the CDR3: TGTGCCAGCAGCCTGGGGTTGAACTCTGGGGCCAACGTCCTGACTTTC. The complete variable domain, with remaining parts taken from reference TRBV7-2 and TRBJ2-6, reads GAGVSQSPSNKVTEKGKDVELRCDPISGHTALYWYRQSLGQGLEFLIYFQGNSAPDKSGLPSDRFSAERTGGSVSTLTIQRTQQEDSAVYLCASSLGLNSGANVLTFGAGSRLTVL.

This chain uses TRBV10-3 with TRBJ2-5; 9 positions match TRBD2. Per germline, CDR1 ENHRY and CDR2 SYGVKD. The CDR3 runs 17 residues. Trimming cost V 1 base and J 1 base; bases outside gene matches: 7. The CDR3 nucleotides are TGTGCCATCAGTGAGTTGGGGCGGGAGGGGGCCCAAGAGACCCAGTACTTC. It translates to CAISELGREGAQETQYF.

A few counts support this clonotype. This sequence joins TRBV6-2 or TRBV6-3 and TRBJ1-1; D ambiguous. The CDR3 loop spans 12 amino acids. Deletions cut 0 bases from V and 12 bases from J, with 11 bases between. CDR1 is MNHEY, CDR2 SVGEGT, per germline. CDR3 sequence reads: CASSYSSSGPFF. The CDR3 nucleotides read TGTGCCAGCAGTTACTCGAGTTCAGGCCCTTTCTTT.

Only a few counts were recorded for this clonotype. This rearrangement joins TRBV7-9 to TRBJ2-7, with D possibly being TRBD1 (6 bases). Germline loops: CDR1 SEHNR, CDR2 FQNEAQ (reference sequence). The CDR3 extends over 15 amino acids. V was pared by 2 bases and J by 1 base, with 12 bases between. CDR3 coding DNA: TGTGCCAGCAGCTTAAGGCAGGGGCGATCCTACGAGCAGTACTTC. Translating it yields CASSLRQGRSYEQYF. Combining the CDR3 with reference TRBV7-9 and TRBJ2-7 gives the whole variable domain DTGVSQNPRHKITKRGQNVTFRCDPISEHNRLYWYRQTLGQGPEFLTYFQNEAQLEKSRLLSDRFSAERPKGSFSTLEIQRTEQGDSAMYLCASSLRQGRSYEQYFGPGTRLTVT.

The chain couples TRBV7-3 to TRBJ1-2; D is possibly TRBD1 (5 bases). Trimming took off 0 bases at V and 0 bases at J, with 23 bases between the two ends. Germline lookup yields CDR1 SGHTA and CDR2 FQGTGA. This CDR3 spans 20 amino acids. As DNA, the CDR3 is TGTGCCAGCAGCTTAACACGGGTGGCTTGGCAGGGCTTATCTAACTATGGCTACACCTTC. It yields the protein CASSLTRVAWQGLSNYGYTF.

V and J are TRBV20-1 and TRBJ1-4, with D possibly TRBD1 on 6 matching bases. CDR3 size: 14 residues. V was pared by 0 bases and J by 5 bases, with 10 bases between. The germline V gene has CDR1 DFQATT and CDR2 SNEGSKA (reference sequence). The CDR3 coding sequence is TGCAGTGCTAGAGATAGTACAGGGAATGAAAAACTGTTTTTT. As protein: CSARDSTGNEKLFF.

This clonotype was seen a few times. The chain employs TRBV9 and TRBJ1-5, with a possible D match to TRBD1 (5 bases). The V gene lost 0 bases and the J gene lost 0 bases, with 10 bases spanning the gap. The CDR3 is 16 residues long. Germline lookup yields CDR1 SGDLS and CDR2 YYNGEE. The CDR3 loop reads CASSVEGQNSNQPQHF. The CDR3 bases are TGTGCCAGCAGCGTAGAGGGGCAGAATAGCAATCAGCCCCAGCATTTT.

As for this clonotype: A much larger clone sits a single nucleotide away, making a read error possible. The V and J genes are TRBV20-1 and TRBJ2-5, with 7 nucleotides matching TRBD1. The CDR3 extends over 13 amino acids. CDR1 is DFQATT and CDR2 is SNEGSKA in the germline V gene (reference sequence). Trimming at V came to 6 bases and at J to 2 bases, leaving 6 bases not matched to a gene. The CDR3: CSALFRGQETQYF. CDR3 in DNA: TGCAGTGCGCTCTTCAGGGGGCAAGAGACCCAGTACTTC.

The CDR3 nucleotides are TGTGCCAGCAGCTTGTCGCCCGGCCCCTACGAGCAGTACTTC. Its protein product is CASSLSPGPYEQYF. V and J are TRBV7-2 and TRBJ2-7, with unresolved D. V gave up 3 bases and J gave up 2 bases, with 11 bases separating them. Germline V gives CDR1 SGHTA, CDR2 FQGNSA. The CDR3 extends over 14 amino acids.

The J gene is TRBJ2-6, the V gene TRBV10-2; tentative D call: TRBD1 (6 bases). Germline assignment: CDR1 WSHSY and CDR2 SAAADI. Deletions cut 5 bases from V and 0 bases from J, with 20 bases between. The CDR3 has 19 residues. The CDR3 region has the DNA TGCGCCAGCAGTTACTGGACAGATTCGGGCGGCTCTGGGGCCAACGTCCTGACTTTC. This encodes CASSYWTDSGGSGANVLTF.

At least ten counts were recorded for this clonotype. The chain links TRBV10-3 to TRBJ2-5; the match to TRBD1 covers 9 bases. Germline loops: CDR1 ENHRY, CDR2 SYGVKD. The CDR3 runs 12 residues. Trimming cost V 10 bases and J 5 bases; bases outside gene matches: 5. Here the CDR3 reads CATQGAHETQYF. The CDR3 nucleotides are TGTGCCACACAGGGGGCCCATGAGACCCAGTACTTC.

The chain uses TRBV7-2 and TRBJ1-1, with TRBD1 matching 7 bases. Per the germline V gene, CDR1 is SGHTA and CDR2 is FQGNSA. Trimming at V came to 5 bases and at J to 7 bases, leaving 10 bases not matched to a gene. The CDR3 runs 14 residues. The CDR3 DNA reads TGTGCCAGCAGCAAAACAGGGGAATTGAGTGAAGCTTTCTTT. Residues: CASSKTGELSEAFF. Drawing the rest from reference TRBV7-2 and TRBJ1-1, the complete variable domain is GAGVSQSPSNKVTEKGKDVELRCDPISGHTALYWYRQSLGQGLEFLIYFQGNSAPDKSGLPSDRFSAERTGGSVSTLTIQRTQQEDSAVYLCASSKTGELSEAFFGQGTRLTVV.

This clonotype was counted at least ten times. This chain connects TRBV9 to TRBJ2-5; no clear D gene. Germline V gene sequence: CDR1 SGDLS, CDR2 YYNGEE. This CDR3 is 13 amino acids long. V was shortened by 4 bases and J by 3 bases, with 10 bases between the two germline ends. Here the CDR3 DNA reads TGTGCCAGCAGCACCCGGTTGGAAGAGACCCAGTACTTC. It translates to CASSTRLEETQYF.

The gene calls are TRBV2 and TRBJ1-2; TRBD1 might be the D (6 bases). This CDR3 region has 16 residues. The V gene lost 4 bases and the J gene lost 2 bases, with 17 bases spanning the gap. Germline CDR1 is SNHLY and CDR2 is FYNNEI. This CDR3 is CASSGDLLGGNYGYTF. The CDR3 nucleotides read TGTGCCAGCAGTGGGGACCTCCTCGGGGGCAACTATGGCTACACCTTC.

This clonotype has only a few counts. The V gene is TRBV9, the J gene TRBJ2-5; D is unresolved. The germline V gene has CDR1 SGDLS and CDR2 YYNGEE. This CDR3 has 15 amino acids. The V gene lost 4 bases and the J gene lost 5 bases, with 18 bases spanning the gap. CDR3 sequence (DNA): TGTGCCAGCAGCTTGAGACCCCCGCTTGTTGAGACCCAGTACTTC. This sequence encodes CASSLRPPLVETQYF.

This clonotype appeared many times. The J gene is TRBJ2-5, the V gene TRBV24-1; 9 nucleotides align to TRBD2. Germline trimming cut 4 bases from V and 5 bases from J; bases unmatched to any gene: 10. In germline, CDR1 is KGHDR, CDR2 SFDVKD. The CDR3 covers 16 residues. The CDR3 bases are TGTGCCACCAGTGAGGCACCGGGACTAGCATTGGAGACCCAGTACTTC. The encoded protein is CATSEAPGLALETQYF.

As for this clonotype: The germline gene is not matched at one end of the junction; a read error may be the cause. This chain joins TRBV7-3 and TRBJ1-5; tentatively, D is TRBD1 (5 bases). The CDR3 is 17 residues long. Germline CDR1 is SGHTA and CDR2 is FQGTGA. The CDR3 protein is CASSPWLAGTSNQPQHF. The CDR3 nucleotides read TGCGCCAGCAGCCCTTGGCTCGCCGGGACCTCGAATCAGCCCCAGCATTTT.

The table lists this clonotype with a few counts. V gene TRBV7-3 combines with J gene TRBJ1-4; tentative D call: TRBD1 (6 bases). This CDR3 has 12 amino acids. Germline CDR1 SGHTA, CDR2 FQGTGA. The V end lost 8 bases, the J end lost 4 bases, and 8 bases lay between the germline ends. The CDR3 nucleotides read TGTGCCAGCGGGGACATTAATGAAAAACTGTTTTTT. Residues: CASGDINEKLFF.

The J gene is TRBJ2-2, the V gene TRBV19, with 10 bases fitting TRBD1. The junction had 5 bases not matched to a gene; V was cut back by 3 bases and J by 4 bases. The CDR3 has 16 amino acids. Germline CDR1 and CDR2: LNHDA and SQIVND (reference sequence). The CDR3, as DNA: TGTGCCAGTAGTATCCGTTGGACAGGGGGCACCGGGGAGCTGTTTTTT. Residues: CASSIRWTGGTGELFF.

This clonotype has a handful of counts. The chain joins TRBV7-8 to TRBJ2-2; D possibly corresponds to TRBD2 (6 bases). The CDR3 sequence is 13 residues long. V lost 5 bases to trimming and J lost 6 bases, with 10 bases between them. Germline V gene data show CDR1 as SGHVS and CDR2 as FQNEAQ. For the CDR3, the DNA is TGTGCCAGCAGCCGCCGGGAGTCCGGGGAGCTGTTTTTT. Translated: CASSRRESGELFF. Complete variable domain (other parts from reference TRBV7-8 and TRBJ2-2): GAGVSQSPRYKVAKRGQDVALRCDPISGHVSLFWYQQALGQGPEFLTYFQNEAQLDKSGLPSDRFFAERPEGSVSTLKIQRTQQEDSAVYLCASSRRESGELFFGEGSRLTVL.

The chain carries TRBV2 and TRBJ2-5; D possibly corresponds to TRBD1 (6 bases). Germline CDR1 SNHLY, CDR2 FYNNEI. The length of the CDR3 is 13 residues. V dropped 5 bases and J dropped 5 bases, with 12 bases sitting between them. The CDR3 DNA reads TGTGCCAGCAGTTTAAACAGGGTCGAGACCCAGTACTTC. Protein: CASSLNRVETQYF.

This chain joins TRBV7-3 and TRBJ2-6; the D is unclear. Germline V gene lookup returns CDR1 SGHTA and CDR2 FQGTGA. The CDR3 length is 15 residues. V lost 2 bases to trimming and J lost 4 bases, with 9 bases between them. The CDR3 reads CASSLAVDGANVLTF. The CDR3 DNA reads TGTGCCAGCAGCTTAGCGGTTGACGGGGCCAACGTCCTGACTTTC.

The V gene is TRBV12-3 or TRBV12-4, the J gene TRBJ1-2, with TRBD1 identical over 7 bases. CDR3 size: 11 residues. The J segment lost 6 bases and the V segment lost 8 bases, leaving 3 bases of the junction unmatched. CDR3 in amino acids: CASSTGDGYTF. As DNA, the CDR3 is TGTGCCAGCTCAACAGGGGATGGCTACACCTTC.